A selection of T cell receptor beta chains follows, all from one sample in a study of shared clonotypes between healthy human individuals. Generated by immunoSEQ multiplex PCR, the TCRdb table keeps only in-frame clones and is missing some. The sample has a few million clones; 85% to 95% are singletons. The specimen sequenced was naive CD4+ T cells from PBMCs. These receptors were collected from a man aged 18 to 30 in good health. Some clones in this sample may be carry-over from other donors' samples. CDR3s include the opening cysteine and the closing phenylalanine or tryptophan. Fields, in order: CDR3 protein, CDR3 DNA, J gene, D gene, clone size, V gene. The D gene is left open where the match is weak. A row's size may be missing; if present it is once, few, many or a size class.

CDR3aa: CASSLDASGVGTEAFF
CDR3nt: TGCGCCAGCAGCTTGGATGCTTCCGGGGTTGGGACTGAAGCTTTCTTT
j_gene: TRBJ1-1
d_gene: NA
abundance: NA
v_gene: TRBV5-1

CDR3aa: CAWSVRSDTEAFF
CDR3nt: TGTGCCTGGAGTGTTCGGTCGGACACTGAAGCTTTCTTT
j_gene: TRBJ1-1
d_gene: NA
abundance: NA
v_gene: TRBV30

CDR3aa: CASSQELSNQPQHF
CDR3nt: TGTGCCAGCAGCCAAGAATTAAGCAATCAGCCCCAGCATTTT
j_gene: TRBJ1-5
d_gene: NA
abundance: NA
v_gene: TRBV4-2

CDR3aa: CASSQAGANTGELFF
CDR3nt: TGTGCCAGCAGCCAAGCGGGAGCGAACACCGGGGAGCTGTTTTTT
j_gene: TRBJ2-2
d_gene: TRBD2
abundance: NA
v_gene: TRBV9

CDR3aa: CATSRDLASSYNEQFF
CDR3nt: TGTGCCACCAGCAGAGATCTAGCGAGCTCCTACAATGAGCAGTTCTTC
j_gene: TRBJ2-1
d_gene: NA
abundance: NA
v_gene: TRBV15

CDR3aa: CASSELAKNIQYF
CDR3nt: TGTGCCAGCAGTGAATTAGCCAAAAACATTCAGTACTTC
j_gene: TRBJ2-4
d_gene: NA
abundance: NA
v_gene: TRBV2

CDR3aa: CASSLLGQGLDEQYF
CDR3nt: TGTGCCAGCAGCTTATTAGGACAGGGTTTGGACGAGCAGTACTTC
j_gene: TRBJ2-7
d_gene: TRBD1
abundance: NA
v_gene: TRBV7-3

CDR3aa: CASSQDGTAGYTF
CDR3nt: TGTGCCAGCAGCCAAGACGGGACGGCTGGCTACACCTTC
j_gene: TRBJ1-2
d_gene: NA
abundance: NA
v_gene: TRBV6-6

CDR3aa: CASSPPAGSYGYTF
CDR3nt: TGTGCCAGCTCACCACCAGCGGGAAGTTATGGCTACACCTTC
j_gene: TRBJ1-2
d_gene: NA
abundance: NA
v_gene: TRBV18

CDR3aa: CASSPAGGFDEKLFF
CDR3nt: TGTGCCAGCTCACCAGCGGGAGGGTTTGACGAAAAACTGTTTTTT
j_gene: TRBJ1-4
d_gene: NA
abundance: once
v_gene: TRBV18

CDR3aa: CASSKLVGPTTSGNTIYF
CDR3nt: TGTGCCAGCAGCAAATTGGTGGGCCCGACAACTTCTGGAAACACCATATATTTT
j_gene: TRBJ1-3
d_gene: NA
abundance: NA
v_gene: TRBV21-1

CDR3aa: CASSLGEGVTGELFF
CDR3nt: TGCGCCAGCAGCTTGGGGGAAGGGGTCACCGGGGAGCTGTTTTTT
j_gene: TRBJ2-2
d_gene: NA
abundance: once
v_gene: TRBV5-1

CDR3aa: CASGLKEMVCEQYF
CDR3nt: TGTGCTAGTGGTTTGAAGGAAATGGTGTGCGAGCAGTACTTC
j_gene: TRBJ2-7
d_gene: NA
abundance: few
v_gene: TRBV12-5

CDR3aa: CASSLHVGIMNTEAFF
CDR3nt: TGTGCCAGCAGCCTCCACGTCGGGATTATGAACACTGAAGCTTTCTTT
j_gene: TRBJ1-1
d_gene: NA
abundance: NA
v_gene: TRBV7-9

CDR3aa: CASSQQAATNEKLFF
CDR3nt: TGTGCCAGCAGCCAGCAAGCGGCAACTAATGAAAAACTGTTTTTT
j_gene: TRBJ1-4
d_gene: NA
abundance: NA
v_gene: TRBV7-2

CDR3aa: CASSLDYGYGYTF
CDR3nt: TGTGCCAGCAGCTTGGATTATGGGTATGGCTACACCTTC
j_gene: TRBJ1-2
d_gene: NA
abundance: NA
v_gene: TRBV5-4

CDR3aa: CASSLTSVGRGGDTQYF
CDR3nt: TGTGCCAGCAGCTTGACGAGCGTCGGGAGGGGTGGAGATACGCAGTATTTT
j_gene: TRBJ2-3
d_gene: TRBD2
abundance: NA
v_gene: TRBV7-9

CDR3aa: CATLREVEQFF
CDR3nt: TGTGCCACCCTCCGGGAAGTTGAGCAGTTCTTC
j_gene: TRBJ2-1
d_gene: NA
abundance: NA
v_gene: TRBV10-3

CDR3aa: CASSQEAGAYTGELFF
CDR3nt: TGCGCCAGCAGCCAAGAAGCGGGAGCGTACACCGGGGAGCTGTTTTTT
j_gene: TRBJ2-2
d_gene: TRBD2
abundance: NA
v_gene: TRBV4-3

CDR3aa: CASSDRGGTEAFF
CDR3nt: TGTGCCAGCAGTGACAGGGGGGGCACTGAAGCTTTCTTT
j_gene: TRBJ1-1
d_gene: TRBD1
abundance: few
v_gene: TRBV6-5

CDR3aa: CASSSQGDEQFF
CDR3nt: TGCGCCAGCAGCTCGCAGGGGGATGAGCAGTTCTTC
j_gene: TRBJ2-1
d_gene: TRBD1
abundance: NA
v_gene: TRBV5-1

CDR3aa: CASTSGREVAEQFF
CDR3nt: TGTGCCAGCACTAGCGGGAGGGAGGTTGCTGAGCAGTTCTTC
j_gene: TRBJ2-1
d_gene: TRBD2
abundance: NA
v_gene: TRBV6-5